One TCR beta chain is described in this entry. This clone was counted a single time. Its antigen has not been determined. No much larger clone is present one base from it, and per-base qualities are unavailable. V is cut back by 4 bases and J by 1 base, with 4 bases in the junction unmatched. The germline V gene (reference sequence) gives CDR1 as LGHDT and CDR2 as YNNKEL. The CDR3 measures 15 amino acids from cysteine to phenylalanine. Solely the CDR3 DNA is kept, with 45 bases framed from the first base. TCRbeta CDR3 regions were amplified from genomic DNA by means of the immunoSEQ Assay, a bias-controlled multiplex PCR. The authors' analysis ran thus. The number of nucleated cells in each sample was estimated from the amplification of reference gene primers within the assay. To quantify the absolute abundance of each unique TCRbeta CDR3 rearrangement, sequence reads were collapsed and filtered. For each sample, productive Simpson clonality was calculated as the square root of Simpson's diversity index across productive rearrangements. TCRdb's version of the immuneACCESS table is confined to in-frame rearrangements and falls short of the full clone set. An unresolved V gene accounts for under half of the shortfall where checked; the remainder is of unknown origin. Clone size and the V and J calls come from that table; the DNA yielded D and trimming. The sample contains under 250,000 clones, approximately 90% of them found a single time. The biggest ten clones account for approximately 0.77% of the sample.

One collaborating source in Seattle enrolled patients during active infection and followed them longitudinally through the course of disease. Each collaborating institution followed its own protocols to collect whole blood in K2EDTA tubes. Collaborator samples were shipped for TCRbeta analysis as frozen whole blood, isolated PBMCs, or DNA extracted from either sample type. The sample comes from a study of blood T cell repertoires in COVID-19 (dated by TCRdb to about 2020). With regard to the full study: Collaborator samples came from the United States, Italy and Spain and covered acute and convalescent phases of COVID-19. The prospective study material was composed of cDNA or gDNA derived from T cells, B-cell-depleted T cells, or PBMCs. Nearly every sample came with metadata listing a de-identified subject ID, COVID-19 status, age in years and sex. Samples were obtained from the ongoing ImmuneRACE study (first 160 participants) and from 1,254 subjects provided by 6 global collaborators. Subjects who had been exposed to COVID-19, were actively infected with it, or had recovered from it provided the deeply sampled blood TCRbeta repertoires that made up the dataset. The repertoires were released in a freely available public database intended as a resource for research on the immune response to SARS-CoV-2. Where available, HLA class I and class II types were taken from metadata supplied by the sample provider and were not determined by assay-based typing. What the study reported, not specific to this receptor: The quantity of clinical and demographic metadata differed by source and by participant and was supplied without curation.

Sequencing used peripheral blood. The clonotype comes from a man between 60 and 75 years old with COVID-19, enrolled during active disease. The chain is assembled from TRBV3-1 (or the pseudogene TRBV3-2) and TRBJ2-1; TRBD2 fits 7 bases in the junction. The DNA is TGTGCCAGCAGCCGACCTAGCGGATCCTACAATGAGCAGTTCTTC. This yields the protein CASSRPSGSYNEQFF.